One and the same sample provided the 25 T cell receptor beta chains below, sequenced in a study of T cell responses to AZD1222 COVID-19 vaccine. Assay: immunoSEQ multiplex PCR; the TCRdb copy retains only in-frame clones and omits some. This table has about 150,000 clones, roughly 90% appearing once. The sequencing here drew on peripheral blood, taken on day 0 of AZD1222 vaccination. The receptors were gathered from an adult in good health.

This sequence joins TRBV3-1 (or the pseudogene TRBV3-2) and TRBJ2-2; the D is unclear. Trimming pared 1 base from V and 0 bases from J, leaving 6 bases between. Germline V CDR1 and CDR2: LGHDT, YNNKEL (reference sequence). This CDR3 spans 15 amino acids. The DNA of the CDR3 is TGTGCCAGCAGCCAAGTAGTATCGAACACCGGGGAGCTGTTTTTT. This gives the protein CASSQVVSNTGELFF.

V is TRBV28 and J is TRBJ1-2; 7 positions match TRBD1. Germline V gene data show CDR1 as MDHEN and CDR2 as SYDVKM. V gave up 7 bases and J gave up 3 bases; unmatched junction bases: 8. The CDR3 has 14 amino acids. The CDR3 is CASTKQGIYYGYTF. Here the CDR3 DNA reads TGTGCCAGCACCAAACAGGGGATATACTATGGCTACACCTTC.

V gene TRBV12-3 or TRBV12-4 combines with J gene TRBJ1-2; D remains ambiguous. This CDR3 spans 13 amino acids. V was shortened by 7 bases and J by 7 bases, with 16 bases between the two germline ends. In DNA form, the CDR3 reads TGTGCCAGCACCCACCTGCGGGCGGGTGGCTACACCTTC. Translated: CASTHLRAGGYTF.

This chain uses TRBV6-5 with TRBJ1-1; possible D gene TRBD1, 5 bases. The CDR3 extends over 15 amino acids. The V end lost 2 bases, the J end lost 1 base, and 11 bases lay between the germline ends. CDR1 is MNHEY and CDR2 is SVGAGI in the germline V gene. CDR3 nucleotides: TGTGCCAGCAGTTACGATTTTGGGGCGAACACTGAAGCTTTCTTT. Amino acids: CASSYDFGANTEAFF.

The rearrangement uses TRBV4-2 and TRBJ2-1; 15 nucleotides align to TRBD2. The CDR3 has 18 amino acids. From germline, CDR1 is LGHNA and CDR2 YNFKEQ. V lost 3 bases to trimming and J lost 12 bases; unmatched junction nucleotides: 15. This CDR3 is CASSQDPPGTSGGSGQFF. The DNA of the CDR3 is TGTGCCAGCAGCCAGGATCCCCCCGGGACTAGCGGGGGGTCAGGGCAGTTCTTC.

The chain carries TRBV13 and TRBJ1-5; a possible D gene is TRBD1 (5 bases). Germline-derived CDR1 and CDR2 are PRHDT and FYEKMQ (reference sequence). The V gene lost 5 bases and the J gene lost 9 bases, with 11 bases spanning the gap. This CDR3 spans 12 amino acids. CDR3 nucleotide sequence: TGTGCCAGCAGCCATTTGGGGGGGCCCCAGCATTTT. Translating gives CASSHLGGPQHF.

V and J are TRBV19 and TRBJ1-5, with TRBD1 matching over 9 bases. The CDR3 loop spans 15 amino acids. V was clipped by 4 bases and J by 6 bases; unmatched bases: 7. Per germline, CDR1 LNHDA and CDR2 SQIVND (reference sequence). The CDR3 loop is CASSTGTGIAQPQHF. Here the CDR3 DNA reads TGTGCCAGTAGTACAGGGACAGGGATAGCTCAGCCCCAGCATTTT. The full variable domain, completed using reference TRBV19 and TRBJ1-5, is DGGITQSPKYLFRKEGQNVTLSCEQNLNHDAMYWYRQDPGQGLRLIYYSQIVNDFQKGDIAEGYSVSREKKESFPLTVTSAQKNPTAFYLCASSTGTGIAQPQHFGDGTRLSIL.

This clone was found a few times. The rearrangement joins TRBV18 to TRBJ2-3; 7 nucleotides agree with TRBD2. Germline lookup yields CDR1 KGHSH and CDR2 LQKENI. Trimming cost V 1 base and J 0 bases; bases outside gene matches: 7. CDR3 size: 17 residues. Here the CDR3 reads CASSPLSAGTSTDTQYF. Here the CDR3 DNA reads TGTGCCAGCTCACCACTCTCAGCGGGGACTAGCACAGATACGCAGTATTTT.

The gene calls are TRBV5-1 and TRBJ2-7; TRBD1 agrees at 10 bases. J lost 5 bases, V lost 4 bases, and 9 bases had no gene match. Germline V gene sequence: CDR1 SGHRS, CDR2 YFSETQ. This CDR3 spans 15 amino acids. CDR3 loop: CASSRGAGQGNEQYF. The CDR3, as DNA: TGCGCCAGCAGCCGGGGGGCGGGACAGGGGAACGAGCAGTACTTC.

This clone was counted once. The chain links TRBV9 to TRBJ2-1, with D maybe TRBD2 (5 bases). The ends were cut back, 0 bases at V and 6 bases at J, with 16 bases in the middle. Germline V lookup: CDR1 SGDLS, CDR2 YYNGEE. The CDR3 length is 16 residues. CDR3 residues: CASSVGSDGGLNEQFF. CDR3 sequence (DNA): TGTGCCAGCAGCGTAGGGTCGGACGGCGGACTCAATGAGCAGTTCTTC. Full variable domain (remainder filled in from reference TRBV9 and TRBJ2-1): DSGVTQTPKHLITATGQRVTLRCSPRSGDLSVYWYQQSLDQGLQFLIQYYNGEERAKGNILERFSAQQFPDLHSELNLSSLELGDSALYFCASSVGSDGGLNEQFFGPGTRLTVL.

This sequence joins TRBV5-6 and TRBJ2-7; possibly TRBD2 for D (5 bases). Germline V gene data show CDR1 as SGHDT and CDR2 as YYEEEE. The CDR3 covers 15 residues. Trimming took off 5 bases at V and 1 base at J, with 16 bases between the two ends. The CDR3 DNA follows: TGTGCCAGCAGTTATCGTACGGGGTGGTCCTACGAGCAGTACTTC. As protein: CASSYRTGWSYEQYF.

The CDR3 DNA reads TGTGCCAGAAGCTTGGCCTCGGGAGGGGGAAGAAACACCATATATTTT. It yields the protein CARSLASGGGRNTIYF. The chain is built from TRBV5-3 and TRBJ1-3, with a weak D call TRBD1 (6 bases). TRBV5-3 is an ORF; its function is uncertain. The V end was cut by 0 bases, the J end by 5 bases, with 15 bases between. The CDR3 sequence is 16 residues long.

The chain recombines TRBV18 with TRBJ2-7; TRBD1 might be the D (6 bases). The CDR3 is 12 residues long. V was cut by 3 bases and J by 5 bases, with 8 bases left in between. The V gene's germline CDR1 is KGHSH and CDR2 LQKENI. The CDR3 sequence is CASSPRQDEQYF. DNA of the CDR3: TGTGCCAGCTCACCCCGACAGGACGAGCAGTACTTC.

The chain is built from TRBV7-3 and TRBJ1-1; no definite D call. The CDR3 length is 13 residues. The ends were cut back, 4 bases at V and 10 bases at J, with 16 bases in the middle. Germline V gene lookup returns CDR1 SGHTA and CDR2 FQGTGA. The CDR3 sequence is CASSSEPGSSAFF. The CDR3 DNA reads as TGTGCCAGCAGCTCGGAACCCGGCAGCTCAGCTTTCTTT.

This chain joins TRBV18 and TRBJ2-1, with 10 positions matching TRBD2. Germline V CDR1 and CDR2: KGHSH, LQKENI. The CDR3 extends over 16 amino acids. Unmatched junction bases numbered 3, after V lost 1 base and J lost 3 bases. The CDR3 coding sequence is TGTGCCAGCTCACCACAACTAGCGGGAAACTACAATGAGCAGTTCTTC. Amino acids: CASSPQLAGNYNEQFF.

This clone has just one count. This sequence joins TRBV5-4 and TRBJ2-2, with 15 bases aligning to TRBD2. Trimming cost V 1 base and J 4 bases; bases outside gene matches: 8. The germline gives CDR1 SGHNT, CDR2 YYREEE (reference sequence). This CDR3 spans 19 amino acids. The CDR3 DNA reads as TGTGCCAGCAGCTTGTCAGGACTAGCGGGGGGGCTAGTCACCGGGGAGCTGTTTTTT. Its translation is CASSLSGLAGGLVTGELFF.

The V and J genes are TRBV19 and TRBJ1-2; D is unclear. V lost 5 bases to trimming and J lost 4 bases, with 14 bases between them. CDR1 and CDR2 from the germline V gene are LNHDA and SQIVND (reference sequence). The CDR3 runs 14 residues. The CDR3 is CASSPQSVSYGYTF. In DNA form, the CDR3 reads TGTGCCAGTAGTCCGCAGTCGGTATCCTATGGCTACACCTTC.

The chain uses TRBV27 and TRBJ1-1; D gene ambiguous. Between the trimmed V and J ends, which lost 4 bases and 1 base, there was a span of 10 bases. The germline gives CDR1 MNHEY, CDR2 SMNVEV (reference sequence). The CDR3 loop spans 14 amino acids. The chain's CDR3 is CASSSWGTNTEAFF. CDR3 nucleotides: TGTGCCAGCAGTTCGTGGGGTACGAACACTGAAGCTTTCTTT.

The chain joins TRBV7-3 to TRBJ2-3; 11 nucleotides line up with TRBD2. This CDR3 comprises 16 residues. Germline V gives CDR1 SGHTA, CDR2 FQGTGA. After removal of 5 bases from V and 11 bases from J, the junction contained 15 bases not matched to a gene. Written as DNA, the CDR3 is TGTGCCAGCAGCCCGTGGTTGACTAGCGGGGAGAAGGTGCAGTATTTT. It translates to CASSPWLTSGEKVQYF. Full variable domain (outside the CDR3, taken from reference TRBV7-3 and TRBJ2-3): GAGVSQTPSNKVTEKGKYVELRCDPISGHTALYWYRQSLGQGPEFLIYFQGTGAADDSGLPNDRFFAVRPEGSVSTLKIQRTERGDSAVYLCASSPWLTSGEKVQYFGPGTRLTVL.

V gene TRBV7-3 combines with J gene TRBJ2-3; 9 bases align to TRBD2. The CDR3 spans 18 residues. V lost 1 base and J lost 0; bases outside the gene matches: 8. Germline lookup yields CDR1 SGHTA and CDR2 FQGTGA. DNA of the CDR3: TGTGCCAGCAGCTTAAGGGCTAGCGGGGCAACTAGCACAGATACGCAGTATTTT. As protein: CASSLRASGATSTDTQYF.

This clone has only one observation. The chain is built from TRBV29-1 and TRBJ1-2, with 7 nucleotides matching TRBD1. V dropped 0 bases and J dropped 6; count of bases not matched to a gene: 13. The CDR3 spans 16 residues. The germline V gene encodes CDR1 SQVTM and CDR2 ANQGSEA. The CDR3 DNA sequence: TGCAGCGTTGAAGATTCTCGGGACAGCCTCAATGATGGCTACACCTTC. This gives the protein CSVEDSRDSLNDGYTF.

The chain has TRBV20-1 and TRBJ2-1, with 7 bases that match TRBD1. Looked up from germline, CDR1 is DFQATT and CDR2 is SNEGSKA (reference sequence). J gave up 4 bases and V 3 bases, and 12 bases lay outside the gene matches. The CDR3 is made up of 16 amino acids. CDR3 sequence reads: CSASPREGTVYNEQFF. The CDR3 nucleotides are TGCAGTGCTAGTCCACGGGAAGGGACAGTATACAATGAGCAGTTCTTC.

The CDR3 DNA sequence: TGTGCCAGCAGCTTAGGGGAGGGCCTTAACTATGGCTACACCTTC. Protein product: CASSLGEGLNYGYTF. The chain recombines TRBV7-9 with TRBJ1-2, with D unresolved. V was cut by 1 base and J by 1 base, with 10 bases left in between. The CDR3 runs 15 residues. Germline lookup yields CDR1 SEHNR and CDR2 FQNEAQ (reference sequence).

The chain links TRBV7-3 to TRBJ2-1, with 11 bases fitting TRBD2. The junction had 3 bases not matched to a gene; V was cut back by 3 bases and J by 2 bases. The CDR3 totals 16 residues. Germline V gene sequence: CDR1 SGHTA, CDR2 FQGTGA. CDR3 sequence: CASSLGLAVAYNEQFF. CDR3 bases: TGTGCCAGCAGCTTGGGACTAGCGGTAGCCTACAATGAGCAGTTCTTC. Full variable domain (remainder filled in from reference TRBV7-3 and TRBJ2-1): GAGVSQTPSNKVTEKGKYVELRCDPISGHTALYWYRQSLGQGPEFLIYFQGTGAADDSGLPNDRFFAVRPEGSVSTLKIQRTERGDSAVYLCASSLGLAVAYNEQFFGPGTRLTVL.

V gene TRBV19 combines with J gene TRBJ2-1, with D tentatively TRBD1 or TRBD2 (6 bases each). The CDR3 covers 14 residues. Germline CDR1 LNHDA, CDR2 SQIVND (reference sequence). V shed 6 bases and J shed 2 bases, with 11 bases lying between them. The CDR3 DNA follows: TGTGCCAGTAGGGCAGGGGAGGCCTACAATGAGCAGTTCTTC. Translated, it gives CASRAGEAYNEQFF.